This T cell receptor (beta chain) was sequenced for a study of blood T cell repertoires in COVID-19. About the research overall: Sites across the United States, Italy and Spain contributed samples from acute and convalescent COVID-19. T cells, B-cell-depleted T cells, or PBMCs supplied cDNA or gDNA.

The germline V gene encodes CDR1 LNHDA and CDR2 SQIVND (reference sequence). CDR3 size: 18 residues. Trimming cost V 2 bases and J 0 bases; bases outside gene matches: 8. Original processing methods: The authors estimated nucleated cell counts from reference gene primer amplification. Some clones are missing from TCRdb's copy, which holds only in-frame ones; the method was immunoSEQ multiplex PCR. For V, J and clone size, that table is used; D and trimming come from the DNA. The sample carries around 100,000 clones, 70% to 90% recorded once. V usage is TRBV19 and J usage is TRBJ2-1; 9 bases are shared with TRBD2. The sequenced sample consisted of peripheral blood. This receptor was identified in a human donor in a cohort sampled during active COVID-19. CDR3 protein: CASSIKETSGPSYNEQFF. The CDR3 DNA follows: TGTGCCAGTAGTATAAAAGAGACTAGCGGACCCTCCTACAATGAGCAGTTCTTC.